Below, one TCR beta chain is given with its context. This entry is derived from a study of Ad26.COV2.S vaccination and SARS-CoV-2 variants. Turning to the study itself: The study gave Ad26.COV2.S intramuscularly, once or twice 56 days apart.

The germline V gene has CDR1 MRHNA and CDR2 SNTAGT. The CDR3 spans 15 residues. V lost 3 bases to trimming and J lost 8 bases, with 19 bases between them. Libraries were prepared by immunoSEQ multiplex PCR; TCRdb keeps only in-frame clonotypes and omits some of them. This table holds a few hundred thousand clones, roughly 84% found once. The treatment here: 15 to 20 received Ad26.COV2.S at low or high dose, single or two shots; roughly five received placebo; per-sample allocation not given. Samples analyzed were those drawn on day 63 after the first vaccine or placebo injection. This vaccine is an Ad26 vector that expresses the Wuhan-strain SARS-CoV-2 spike.

The material sequenced was peripheral blood, taken in a trial of Ad26.COV2.S vaccine versus placebo. This receptor was identified in a person between 18 and 65 years old who received the Ad26.COV2.S COVID-19 vaccine or a placebo. The rearrangement uses TRBV6-4 and TRBJ1-2, with no clear D. The CDR3 sequence is CASSEYEGHPEGYTF. The CDR3 DNA follows: TGTGCCAGCAGTGAATACGAGGGCCACCCGGAGGGCTACACCTTC.